This T cell receptor beta chain is drawn from a study of Ad26.COV2.S vaccination and SARS-CoV-2 variants. The study's findings and limits: For non-spike TCRs, breadth in vaccine recipients resembled that in placebo recipients. Substantial breadth was reported for post-vaccination spike-specific CD8+ and CD4+ T cells.

Notes on this clone: Its antigen is not identified.

CDR1 and CDR2 from the germline V gene are LNHDA and SQIVND (reference sequence). The CDR3 is 13 amino acids. Deletions cut 6 bases from V and 0 bases from J, with 6 bases between. Clones were sequenced by immunoSEQ multiplex PCR, and TCRdb holds only the in-frame ones, with some missing. The sample lists about 350,000 clones; about 90% were seen once. This sample comprised peripheral blood, obtained after recovery from COVID-19. The chain is built from TRBV19 and TRBJ1-3, with unresolved D. The receptor was isolated from a human donor who had recovered from COVID-19. DNA for the CDR3: TGTGCCAGTAGGTTAGACTCTGGAAACACCATATATTTT. Its protein is CASRLDSGNTIYF.